This T cell receptor (beta chain) originates from a study of blood T cell repertoires in COVID-19. Study details: Some COVID-19 samples were acute and others convalescent; all came from the United States, Italy and Spain. Sources were T cells, B-cell-depleted T cells, or PBMCs; the material itself was cDNA or gDNA.

Germline V gene sequence: CDR1 SEHNR, CDR2 FQNEAQ (reference sequence). The CDR3 extends over 15 amino acids. V shed 11 bases, J shed 4 bases, and the junction held 10 bases outside the gene matches. The authors' processing: Amplification from reference gene primers served as the basis for estimated nucleated cell counts. Assay: immunoSEQ multiplex PCR; the TCRdb copy retains only in-frame clones and omits some. V, J and clone size are those of that table, while D and trimming were read from the DNA. Of about 90,000 clones detected, roughly 90% appear once; the ten largest clones hold over 1.5%. This receptor was taken from a man aged 80 or over with acute or convalescent COVID-19. Sample: peripheral blood. J is TRBJ2-2 and V is TRBV7-9; 10 bases agree with TRBD2. The CDR3: CAGESQREGTGELFF. CDR3 DNA sequence: TGTGCCGGCGAAAGCCAGCGGGAGGGCACCGGGGAGCTGTTTTTT.